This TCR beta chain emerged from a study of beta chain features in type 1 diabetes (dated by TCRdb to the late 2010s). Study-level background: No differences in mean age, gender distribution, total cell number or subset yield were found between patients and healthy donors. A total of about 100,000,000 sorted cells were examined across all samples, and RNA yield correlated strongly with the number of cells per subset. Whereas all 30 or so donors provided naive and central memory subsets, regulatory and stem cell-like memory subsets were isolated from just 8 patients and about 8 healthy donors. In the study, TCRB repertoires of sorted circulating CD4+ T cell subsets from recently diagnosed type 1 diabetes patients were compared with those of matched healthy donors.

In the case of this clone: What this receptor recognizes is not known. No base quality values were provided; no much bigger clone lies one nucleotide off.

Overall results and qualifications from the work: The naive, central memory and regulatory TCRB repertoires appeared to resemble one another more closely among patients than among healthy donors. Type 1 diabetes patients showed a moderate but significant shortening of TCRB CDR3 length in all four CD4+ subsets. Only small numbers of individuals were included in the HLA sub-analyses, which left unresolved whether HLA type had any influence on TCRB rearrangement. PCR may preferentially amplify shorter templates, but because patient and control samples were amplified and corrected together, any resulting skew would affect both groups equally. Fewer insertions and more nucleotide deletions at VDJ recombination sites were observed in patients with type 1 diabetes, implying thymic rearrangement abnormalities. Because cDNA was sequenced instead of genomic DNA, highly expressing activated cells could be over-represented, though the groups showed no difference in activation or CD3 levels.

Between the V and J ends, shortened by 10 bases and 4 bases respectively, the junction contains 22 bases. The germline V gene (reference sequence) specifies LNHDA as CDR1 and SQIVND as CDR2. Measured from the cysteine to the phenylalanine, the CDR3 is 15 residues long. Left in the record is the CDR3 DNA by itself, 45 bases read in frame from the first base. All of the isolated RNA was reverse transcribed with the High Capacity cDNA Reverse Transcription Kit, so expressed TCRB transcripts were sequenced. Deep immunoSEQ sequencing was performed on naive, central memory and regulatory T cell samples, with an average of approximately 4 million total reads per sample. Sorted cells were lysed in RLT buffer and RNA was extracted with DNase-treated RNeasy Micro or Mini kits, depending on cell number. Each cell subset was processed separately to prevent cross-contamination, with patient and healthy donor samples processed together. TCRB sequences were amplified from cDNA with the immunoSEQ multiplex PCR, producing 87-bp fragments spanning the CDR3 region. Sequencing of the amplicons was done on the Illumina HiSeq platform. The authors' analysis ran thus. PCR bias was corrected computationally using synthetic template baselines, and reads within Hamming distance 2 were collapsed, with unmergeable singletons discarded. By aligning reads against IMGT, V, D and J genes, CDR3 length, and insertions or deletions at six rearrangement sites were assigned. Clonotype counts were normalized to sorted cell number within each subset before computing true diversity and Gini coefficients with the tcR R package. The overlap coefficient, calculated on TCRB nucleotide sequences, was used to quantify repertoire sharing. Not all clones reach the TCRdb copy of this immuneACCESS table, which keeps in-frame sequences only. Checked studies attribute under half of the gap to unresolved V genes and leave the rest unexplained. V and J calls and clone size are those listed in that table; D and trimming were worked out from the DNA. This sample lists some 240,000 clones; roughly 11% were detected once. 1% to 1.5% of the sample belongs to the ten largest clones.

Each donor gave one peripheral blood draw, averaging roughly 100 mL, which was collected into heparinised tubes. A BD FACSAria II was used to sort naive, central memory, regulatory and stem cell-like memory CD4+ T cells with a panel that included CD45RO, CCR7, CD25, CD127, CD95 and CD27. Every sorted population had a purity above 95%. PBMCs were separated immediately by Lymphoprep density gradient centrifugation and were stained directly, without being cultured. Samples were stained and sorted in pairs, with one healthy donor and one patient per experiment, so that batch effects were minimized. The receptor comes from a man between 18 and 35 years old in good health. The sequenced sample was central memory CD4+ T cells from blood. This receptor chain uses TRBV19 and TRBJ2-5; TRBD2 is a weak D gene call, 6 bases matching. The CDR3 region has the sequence CATNGGITGGETQYF. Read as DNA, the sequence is TGTGCCACCAACGGCGGCATAACCGGGGGAGAGACCCAGTACTTC. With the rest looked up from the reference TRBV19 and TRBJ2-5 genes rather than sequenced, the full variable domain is DGGITQSPKYLFRKEGQNVTLSCEQNLNHDAMYWYRQDPGQGLRLIYYSQIVNDFQKGDIAEGYSVSREKKESFPLTVTSAQKNPTAFYLCATNGGITGGETQYFGPGTRLLVL.